This T cell receptor beta chain comes out of a study of blood T cells in healthy people across ages. Study information: Template switching captured about one barcoded beta molecule per two T cells. Study-level findings and limits: Observed TCR beta diversity per million T cells went down as age went up. This fall followed a roughly linear course with age. A strong correlation was seen between TCR beta diversity and naive T cell percentage.

The V gene end was trimmed by 4 bases and the J gene end by 8 bases; junction bases not matched to a gene: 10. CDR1 and CDR2 from the germline V gene are SGHAT and FQNNGV. This CDR3 is built from 14 residues. Combining a sample-barcoded 5' primer with a J-beta primer mix, a second PCR ran for roughly 6 to 12 cycles. TCRdb itself ran the 5' RACE reads through MiXCR, one entry per CDR3 protein. This table holds around 1,700,000 distinct CDR3 sequences, 25% to 30% found once. Ten or more counts support this clonotype. What it binds is not known. The TCR originated in a woman aged 25 to 39 in good health. The sample comprised blood. This chain uses TRBV11-2 with TRBJ1-2; 7 bases fit TRBD1. The CDR3 spells CASSSIQGGEGYTF. The CDR3 DNA reads as TGTGCCAGCAGCTCTATTCAGGGGGGAGAGGGCTACACCTTC.